The 11 T cell receptor beta chains below were found in one sample sequenced in a study of shared clonotypes between healthy human individuals. Clones were read by immunoSEQ multiplex PCR, and TCRdb kept only the in-frame ones, dropping some. Of some 2 million clones in the sample, around 96% were seen once. CD45RO-negative CD8 cells positively selected for CCR7 made up the naive population, which excluded terminally differentiated effector memory CD45RA+ cells. Sequencing was carried out using naive CD8+ T cells sorted from blood. These receptor sequences come from a young man in good health.

In its sample, this clone was seen once. The J gene is TRBJ1-1, the V gene TRBV5-8; 8 positions match TRBD1. This CDR3 is built from 15 residues. Trimming took 0 bases from V and 4 from J; bases not matched to a gene: 5. Germline V gene sequence: CDR1 SGHTS, CDR2 YDEGEE. CDR3 in DNA: TGTGCCAGCAGCTTGGGGACAGGGATTTTCACTGAAGCTTTCTTT. Translated: CASSLGTGIFTEAFF.

This chain connects TRBV4-2 to TRBJ2-7, with 10 nucleotides matching TRBD1. CDR3 size: 16 residues. Trimming cost V 1 base and J 2 bases; bases outside gene matches: 5. CDR1 and CDR2 (germline): LGHNA, YNFKEQ. CDR3 nucleotide sequence: TGTGCCAGCAGCCAAGGGGGACAGGGGTTCGCCTACGAGCAGTACTTC. This encodes CASSQGGQGFAYEQYF.

This sequence joins TRBV11-2 and TRBJ2-7; 9 bases fit TRBD2. The CDR3 loop spans 16 amino acids. Trimming took 0 bases from V and 4 from J; bases not matched to a gene: 7. Germline V CDR1 and CDR2: SGHAT, FQNNGV. CDR3 coding DNA: TGTGCCAGCAGCTTAGATCTCACTAGCGGGTGGTACGAGCAGTACTTC. The encoded protein is CASSLDLTSGWYEQYF. Complete variable domain (other parts from reference TRBV11-2 and TRBJ2-7): EAGVAQSPRYKIIEKRQSVAFWCNPISGHATLYWYQQILGQGPKLLIQFQNNGVVDDSQLPKDRFSAERLKGVDSTLKIQPAKLEDSAVYLCASSLDLTSGWYEQYFGPGTRLTVT.

V gene TRBV5-1 combines with J gene TRBJ2-1; 8 bases line up with TRBD1. V was clipped by 6 bases and J by 2 bases; unmatched bases: 7. The CDR3 loop spans 15 amino acids. The germline CDR1 and CDR2 sequences are SGHRS and YFSETQ. Written as DNA, the CDR3 is TGCGCCAGCACTCCGTGGACAGGGCCCTACAATGAGCAGTTCTTC. Protein product: CASTPWTGPYNEQFF. Looking up the rest from reference TRBV5-1 and TRBJ2-1 gives the full variable domain: KAGVTQTPRYLIKTRGQQVTLSCSPISGHRSVSWYQQTPGQGLQFLFEYFSETQRNKGNFPGRFSGRQFSNSRSEMNVSTLELGDSALYLCASTPWTGPYNEQFFGPGTRLTVL.

The V gene is TRBV5-4, the J gene TRBJ2-3, with 8 bases identical to TRBD1. V gave up 1 base and J gave up 4 bases; unmatched junction bases: 11. There are 17 residues in the CDR3. From germline, CDR1 is SGHNT and CDR2 YYREEE (reference sequence). CDR3 DNA: TGTGCCAGCAGCTTGAGCTCTGGCAGGGGGCACTCAGATACGCAGTATTTT. Amino acid sequence: CASSLSSGRGHSDTQYF.

As regards this clone: At the DNA level, this CDR3 is encoded by other sequences in the same sample as well. The chain links TRBV9 to TRBJ2-3; D is uncertain. Germline CDR1 SGDLS, CDR2 YYNGEE. V shed 0 bases and J shed 4 bases, with 3 bases lying between them. CDR3 length: 12 residues. The CDR3 DNA reads TGTGCCAGCAGCGTAGGGGCAGATACGCAGTATTTT. It codes for CASSVGADTQYF.

The chain combines TRBV29-1 with TRBJ1-2, with D perhaps TRBD1 (5 bases). CDR1 and CDR2 from the germline V gene are SQVTM and ANQGSEA. Trimming took 1 base from V and 6 from J, leaving 9 bases between them. The CDR3 contains 12 residues. CDR3 in amino acids: CSVEGGEDGYTF. CDR3 nucleotides: TGCAGCGTTGAAGGGGGCGAGGATGGCTACACCTTC. The variable domain in full, completed from reference TRBV29-1 and TRBJ1-2, reads SAVISQKPSRDICQRGTSLTIQCQVDSQVTMMFWYRQQPGQSLTLIATANQGSEATYESGFVIDKFPISRPNLTFSTLTVSNMSPEDSSIYLCSVEGGEDGYTFGSGTRLTVV.

V is TRBV2 and J is TRBJ2-1, with D perhaps assigned TRBD1 or TRBD2 (5 bases each). The CDR3 has 13 amino acids. V lost 11 bases and J 2 bases, leaving 13 bases between the germline ends. Germline CDR1 reads SNHLY; CDR2 reads FYNNEI. The CDR3 is CAGDWGTYNEQFF. CDR3 sequence (DNA): TGTGCCGGAGATTGGGGGACCTACAATGAGCAGTTCTTC.

The chain's CDR3 is CATSREEGASYNEQFF. CDR3 bases: TGTGCCACCAGCAGAGAGGAGGGGGCCTCCTACAATGAGCAGTTCTTC. The chain combines TRBV15 with TRBJ2-1; the D gene is possibly TRBD1 (7 bases). Germline V lookup: CDR1 LNHNV, CDR2 YYDKDF (reference sequence). The CDR3 has 16 residues. The V gene lost 0 bases and the J gene lost 0 bases, with 9 bases spanning the gap.

The genes are TRBV27 and TRBJ2-3, with a weak D call TRBD2 (7 bases). Germline values: CDR1 MNHEY, CDR2 SMNVEV (reference sequence). This CDR3 has 19 residues. Deletions cut 4 bases from V and 2 bases from J, with 25 bases between. The CDR3 region is CASSSDGGPSLSVTDTQYF. As DNA, the CDR3 is TGTGCCAGCAGTTCGGACGGGGGGCCGAGTCTCTCCGTCACAGATACGCAGTATTTT.

V is TRBV9 and J is TRBJ1-4; no firm D call. The CDR3 spans 17 residues. The V end lost 3 bases, the J end lost 3 bases, and 18 bases lay between the germline ends. Germline values: CDR1 SGDLS, CDR2 YYNGEE. CDR3 coding DNA: TGTGCCAGCAGCGGCGACCCCTGGAGCGGACCTAATGAAAAACTGTTTTTT. Protein product: CASSGDPWSGPNEKLFF.